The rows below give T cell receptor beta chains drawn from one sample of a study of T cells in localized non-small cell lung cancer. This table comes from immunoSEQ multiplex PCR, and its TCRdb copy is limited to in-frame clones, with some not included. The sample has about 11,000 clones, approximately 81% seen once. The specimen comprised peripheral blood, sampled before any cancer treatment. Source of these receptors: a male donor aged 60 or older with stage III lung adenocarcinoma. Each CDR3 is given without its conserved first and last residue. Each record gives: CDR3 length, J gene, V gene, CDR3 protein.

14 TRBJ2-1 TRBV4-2 ASSQDPSGPLNEQF
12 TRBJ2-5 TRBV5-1 ASSLARRDETQY
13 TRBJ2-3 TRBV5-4 ASSPGLADTDTQY
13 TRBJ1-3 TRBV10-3 AISRGGDSGNTIY
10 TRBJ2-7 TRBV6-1 ASSLAGYEQY
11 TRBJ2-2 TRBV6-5 ASTEGNTGELF
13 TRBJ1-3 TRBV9 ASSVDPTVGNTIY
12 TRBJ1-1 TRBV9 ASSPGQGYTEAF
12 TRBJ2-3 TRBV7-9 ASSFSGQIGTQY
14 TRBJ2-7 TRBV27 ASSFRPGQGTYEQY